Listed below are T cell receptor beta chains from one sample, sequenced in a study of Graves' ophthalmopathy and Graves' hyperthyroidism. TCRdb reprocessed the multiplex PCR reads with MiXCR, giving one entry per CDR3 protein. The table includes about 1.1 million distinct CDR3 sequences, approximately 35% detected once. Sequencing was performed on peripheral blood or thyroid tissue (not recorded which). These receptors were collected from an adult man with Graves' hyperthyroidism. The CDR3 runs from the conserved cysteine through the conserved F or W. D genes are given only for firm matches. Expanded clones get a size class; other rows say once, few or many, or leave the size out.

v_gene	j_gene	abundance	d_gene	CDR3nt	CDR3aa
TRBV2	TRBJ2-7	.	.	TGTGCCAGCAGGTCCAGGGACACCGGGGAGCAGTACTTC	CASRSRDTGEQYF
TRBV5-1	TRBJ2-5	.	.	TGCGCCACCGGCTTGGACAGCCTAGAGACCCAGTACTTC	CATGLDSLETQYF
TRBV10-2	TRBJ2-2	.	.	TGCGCCAGCAGTGAGCCGATTAGCGCTGGTCACGGGGGGCTGTTTTTT	CASSEPISAGHGGLFF
TRBV7-2	TRBJ1-2	many	.	TGTGCCAGCAGCTTAGGGGCAAGGAACTATGGCTACACCTTC	CASSLGARNYGYTF
TRBV7-9	TRBJ2-2	many	.	TGTGCCAGCAGCTTAGCGCCTCTGCGGGGCGGGGAGCTGTTTTTT	CASSLAPLRGGELFF
TRBV5-6	TRBJ1-6	many	TRBD1	TGTGCCAGCAGCTTGGGGACAGGGGCTTCTTCACCCCTCCACTTT	CASSLGTGASSPLHF
TRBV11-2	TRBJ1-6	many	.	TGTGCCAGCAGCTTGGCCGAACTGAAGGGTTCACCCCTCCACTTT	CASSLAELKGSPLHF
TRBV7-2	TRBJ1-2	.	TRBD1	TGTGCCAGCAGCTCACGGGACAGGGCCCACCCCAACTATGGCTACACCTTC	CASSSRDRAHPNYGYTF
TRBV12-3/TRBV12-4	TRBJ1-1	once	.	TGTGCCAGCAGTTACGGGTTGTTGGGCACTGAAGCTTTCTTT	CASSYGLLGTEAFF
TRBV7-8	TRBJ1-3	few	.	TGCGCCAGCAGCCACACAATGAACAGCGTCAGCTCTGGAAACACCATATATTTT	CASSHTMNSVSSGNTIYF
TRBV7-8	TRBJ2-7	many	TRBD2	TGTGCCAGCAGCCCGCGGACTAGCCGGTCTAGCGAGCAGTACTTC	CASSPRTSRSSEQYF
TRBV6-5	TRBJ1-5	many	.	TGTGCCAGCAGTTACTCAGGGGACAATCAGCCCCAGCATTTT	CASSYSGDNQPQHF
TRBV29-1	TRBJ1-1	.	TRBD1	TGCAGCAGTGGGACAGGGGAATCGAACACTGAAGCTTTCTTT	CSSGTGESNTEAFF
TRBV5-4	TRBJ2-7	few	TRBD2	TGTGCCAGCAGCTTTCAACTAGCGGGAAATGGGAACGAGCAGTACTTC	CASSFQLAGNGNEQYF
TRBV25-1	TRBJ1-2	.	.	TGTGCCAGCAGTTTCGACAGTCTTTTAAACTATGGCTACACCTTC	CASSFDSLLNYGYTF
TRBV4-2	TRBJ2-7	few	.	TGTGCCAGCAGCCAAGATCCCCAGGGAGCCCGAGATGAGCAGTACTTC	CASSQDPQGARDEQYF
TRBV20-1	TRBJ2-6	many	.	TGCAGCGCGGACAGCGCATCTGGGGCCAACGTCCTGACTTTC	CSADSASGANVLTF
TRBV7-3	TRBJ1-4	.	.	TGTGCCAGCAGCTTAAGGGCTGTGGGCGTTGAAAAACTGTTTTTT	CASSLRAVGVEKLFF
TRBV20-1	TRBJ2-7	.	.	TGCAGTGCTACACCCACGGGAGCTCGCTCCTACGAGCAGTACTTC	CSATPTGARSYEQYF
TRBV12-3/TRBV12-4	TRBJ2-7	.	.	TGTGCCAGCAGCCTACGGAGGACATCTGGCTTCGAGCAGTACTTC	CASSLRRTSGFEQYF
TRBV2	TRBJ1-6	.	.	TGTGCCAGCAGTTACCGACAGAGCTCCTATAATTCACCCCTCCACTTT	CASSYRQSSYNSPLHF
TRBV9	TRBJ1-2	many	TRBD1	TGTGCCAGCAGTCAGGAGGGGGCTAGTGGTAACTATGGCTACACCTTC	CASSQEGASGNYGYTF
TRBV25-1	TRBJ1-6	.	.	TGTGCCAGCAGTGAATTGGAAACGGGAAATTCACCCCTCCACTTT	CASSELETGNSPLHF
TRBV7-2	TRBJ2-3	.	.	TGTGCCAGCAGAACCGGGACGGGGATATTAAGGGATACGCAGTATTTT	CASRTGTGILRDTQYF